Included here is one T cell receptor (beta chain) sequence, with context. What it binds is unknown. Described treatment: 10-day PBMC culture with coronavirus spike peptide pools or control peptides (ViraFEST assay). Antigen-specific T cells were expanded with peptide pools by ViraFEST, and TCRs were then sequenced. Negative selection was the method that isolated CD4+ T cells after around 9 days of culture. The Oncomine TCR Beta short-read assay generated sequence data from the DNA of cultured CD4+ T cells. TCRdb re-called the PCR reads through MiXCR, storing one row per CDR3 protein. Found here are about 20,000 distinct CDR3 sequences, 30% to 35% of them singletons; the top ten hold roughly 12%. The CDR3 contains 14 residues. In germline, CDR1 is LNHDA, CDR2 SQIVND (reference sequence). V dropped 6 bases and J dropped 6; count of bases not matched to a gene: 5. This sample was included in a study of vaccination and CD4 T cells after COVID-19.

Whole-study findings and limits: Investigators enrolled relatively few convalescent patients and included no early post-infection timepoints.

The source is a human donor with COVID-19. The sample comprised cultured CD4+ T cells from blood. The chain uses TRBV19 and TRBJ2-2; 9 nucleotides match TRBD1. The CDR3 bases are TGTGCCAGTAGAACCGGGACAGGGCCCGGGGAGCTGTTTTTT. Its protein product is CASRTGTGPGELFF. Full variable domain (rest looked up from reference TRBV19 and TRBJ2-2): DGGITQSPKYLFRKEGQNVTLSCEQNLNHDAMYWYRQDPGQGLRLIYYSQIVNDFQKGDIAEGYSVSREKKESFPLTVTSAQKNPTAFYLCASRTGTGPGELFFGEGSRLTVL.